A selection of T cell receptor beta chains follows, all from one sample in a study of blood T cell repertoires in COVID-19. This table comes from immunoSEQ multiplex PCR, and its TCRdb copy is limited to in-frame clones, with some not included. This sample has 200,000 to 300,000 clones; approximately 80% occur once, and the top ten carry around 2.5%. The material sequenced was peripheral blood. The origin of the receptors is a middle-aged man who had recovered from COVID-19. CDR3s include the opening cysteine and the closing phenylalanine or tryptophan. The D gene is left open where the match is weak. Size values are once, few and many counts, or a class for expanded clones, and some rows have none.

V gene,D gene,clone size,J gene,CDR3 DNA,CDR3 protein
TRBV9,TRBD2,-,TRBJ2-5,TGTGCCAGCAGCGTAGTAGCGGGGGGTTCTCAAGAGACCCAGTACTTC,CASSVVAGGSQETQYF
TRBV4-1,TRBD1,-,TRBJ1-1,TGCGCCAGCAGTCGGACAGGGGAGACCGAAGCTTTCTTT,CASSRTGETEAFF
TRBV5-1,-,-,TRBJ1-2,TGCGCCAGCAGCTTGGGGGGCAGCTATGGCTACACCTTC,CASSLGGSYGYTF
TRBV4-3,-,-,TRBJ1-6,TGCGCCAGCAGCCAAGATTATACGACAGGTCGGAATTCACCCCTCCACTTT,CASSQDYTTGRNSPLHF
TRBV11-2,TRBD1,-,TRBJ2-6,TGTGCCAGCAGCTTTGGGACAGCTGGGGCCAACGTCCTGACTTTC,CASSFGTAGANVLTF
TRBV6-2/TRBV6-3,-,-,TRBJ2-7,TGTGCCAGCAGTCACGATTGGAGTTTCGAGCAGTACTTC,CASSHDWSFEQYF
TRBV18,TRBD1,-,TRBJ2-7,TGTGCCAGCTCACCAGCGGCAACCGGGACAGGGGGCTACGAGCAGTACTTC,CASSPAATGTGGYEQYF
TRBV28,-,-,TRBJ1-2,TGTGCCAGCAGTTCCATTGGGGGGGGTGGAGCTAACTATGGCTACACCTTC,CASSSIGGGGANYGYTF
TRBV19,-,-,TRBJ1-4,TGTGCCAGTATGACCGGGTCGGCAACTAATGAAAAACTGTTTTTT,CASMTGSATNEKLFF
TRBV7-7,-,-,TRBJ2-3,TGTGCCAGCAGCCCCAACCCAGGGGGCACAGATACGCAGTATTTT,CASSPNPGGTDTQYF
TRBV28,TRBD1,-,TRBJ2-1,TGTGCCAGCAGCGTTCCGGGACAGGGGTATGAGCAGTTCTTC,CASSVPGQGYEQFF
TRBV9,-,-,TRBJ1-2,TGTGCCAGCAGCGTAAACCAGGGATTGAGTGGCTACACCTTC,CASSVNQGLSGYTF
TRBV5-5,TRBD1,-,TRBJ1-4,TGTGCCAGCAGCTGGGACAGGGGGGACGAAAAACTGTTTTTT,CASSWDRGDEKLFF
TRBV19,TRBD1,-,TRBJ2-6,TGTGCCAGTAGCTCTACCCCGGGACAGGGGGCGCTTGGGGCCAACGTCCTGACTTTC,CASSSTPGQGALGANVLTF
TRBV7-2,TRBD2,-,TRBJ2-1,TGTGCCAGCAAGACAACCGGGACTAGCGGGTTCGGTGAGCAGTTCTTC,CASKTTGTSGFGEQFF
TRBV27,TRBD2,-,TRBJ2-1,TGTGCCAGCAGGGGACTAGCGGGAGGGCGGGGATTGGACAATGAGCAGTTCTTC,CASRGLAGGRGLDNEQFF
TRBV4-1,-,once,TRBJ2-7,TGCGCCAGCAGCCCCGATACGGAGAAGCAGTACTTC,CASSPDTEKQYF
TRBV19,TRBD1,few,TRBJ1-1,TGTGCCAGTAGTATACAGGGGGACACTGAAGCTTTCTTT,CASSIQGDTEAFF
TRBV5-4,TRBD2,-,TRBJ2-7,TGTGCCAGCAGCCCAACTAGCGGGAGGGCCCGGTACGAGCAGTACTTC,CASSPTSGRARYEQYF
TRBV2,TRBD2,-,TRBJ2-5,TGTGCCAGCAGTGCTGGGACTAGGGAGACCCAGTACTTC,CASSAGTRETQYF
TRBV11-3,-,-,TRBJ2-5,TGTGCCAGCAGCCTGGGGGCAGAACAAGAGACCCAGTACTTC,CASSLGAEQETQYF
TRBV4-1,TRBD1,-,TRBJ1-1,TGCGCCAGCAGCCAAGAAGGGGGCTGGAGCACTGAAGCTTTCTTT,CASSQEGGWSTEAFF
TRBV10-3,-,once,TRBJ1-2,TGTGCCATCAGTGAGCCGGGATATGGCTACACCTTC,CAISEPGYGYTF
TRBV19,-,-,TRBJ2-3,TGTGCCAGTAGTATAGATTGGAGCGAGCTTGGGGGCAGAAATACGCAGTATTTT,CASSIDWSELGGRNTQYF
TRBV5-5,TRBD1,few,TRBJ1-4,TGTGCCAGCAGCTCGGACAGGAGGAATGAAAAACTGTTTTTT,CASSSDRRNEKLFF
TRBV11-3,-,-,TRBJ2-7,TGTGCCAGCAGCTTAGATACAGGGACCTACGAGCAGTACTTC,CASSLDTGTYEQYF
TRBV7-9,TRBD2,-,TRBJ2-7,TGTGCCAGCAGCCCCGGACTAGCGGGACCCTACGAGCAGTACTTC,CASSPGLAGPYEQYF
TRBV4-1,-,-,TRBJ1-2,TGCGCCAGCAGCCCCACCCCCAGGGTGGGTGGGTATGGCTACACCTTC,CASSPTPRVGGYGYTF
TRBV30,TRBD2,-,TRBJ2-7,TGTGCCTGGAACGTGGCTAGCGGGAGGAGCTCCTACGAGCAGTACTTC,CAWNVASGRSSYEQYF
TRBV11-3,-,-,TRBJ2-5,TGTGCCAGCAGCTCGCGGACAGGGAGGGGAGAGACCCAGTACTTC,CASSSRTGRGETQYF
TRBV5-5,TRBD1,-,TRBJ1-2,TGTGCCAGCAGCTATATTGGGACAGTGGGCAACTATGGCTACACCTTC,CASSYIGTVGNYGYTF
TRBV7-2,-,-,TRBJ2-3,TGTGCCAGCAGCTTATCCCCGGGGAGCACAGATACGCAGTATTTT,CASSLSPGSTDTQYF
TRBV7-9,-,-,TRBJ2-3,TGTGCCAGCAGCTTAGGGGGGCTGGCAGATACGCAGTATTTT,CASSLGGLADTQYF
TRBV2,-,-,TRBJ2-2,TGTGCCAGCCAAGAAACTCCTAACACCGGGGAGCTGTTTTTT,CASQETPNTGELFF
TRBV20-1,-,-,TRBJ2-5,TGCAGTGCCCAGGGGGAGACCCAGTACTTC,CSAQGETQYF
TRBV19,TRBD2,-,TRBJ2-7,TGTGCCAGTAGTCGGGGACTAGCGGTCCAAGAGCAGTACTTC,CASSRGLAVQEQYF
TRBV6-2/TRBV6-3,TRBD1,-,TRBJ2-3,TGTGCCAGCAGTTACCGGGGATTCGGACAGGGGAGCACAGATACGCAGTATTTT,CASSYRGFGQGSTDTQYF
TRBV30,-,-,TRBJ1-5,TGTGCCTGGAGCCCACAGGGAAATCAGCCCCAGCATTTT,CAWSPQGNQPQHF
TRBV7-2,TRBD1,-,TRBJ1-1,TGTGCCAGCAGCTCCCGGACAGGGGGCACTGAAGCTTTCTTT,CASSSRTGGTEAFF
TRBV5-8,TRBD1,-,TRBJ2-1,TGTGCCAGCAGCTCCCCGGGACAGGGCTACAATGAGCAGTTCTTC,CASSSPGQGYNEQFF
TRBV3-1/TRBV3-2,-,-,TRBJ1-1,TGTGCCAGCAGGCCGAGGGTGGGTAACACTGAAGCTTTCTTT,CASRPRVGNTEAFF
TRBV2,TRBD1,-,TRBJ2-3,TGTGCCAGCAGTGGACAGGGGGGAAACACAGATACGCAGTATTTT,CASSGQGGNTDTQYF
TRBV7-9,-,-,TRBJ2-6,TGTGCCAGCAGCGAGACAGGTCTACCTGGGGCCAACGTCCTGACTTTC,CASSETGLPGANVLTF
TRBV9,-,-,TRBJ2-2,TGTGCCAGCAGCGTAGCCTCCGGGGAGCTGTTTTTT,CASSVASGELFF
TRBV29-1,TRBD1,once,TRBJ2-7,TGCAGCGTAGGGACAGGTCCCTACGAGCAGTACTTC,CSVGTGPYEQYF
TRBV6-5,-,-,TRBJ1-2,TGTGCCAGCAGTTACTCGAGCCTATATGGCTACACCTTC,CASSYSSLYGYTF
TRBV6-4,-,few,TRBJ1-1,TGTGCCAGCAGTGAAGTGGCAGGGCGGAACACTGAAGCTTTCTTT,CASSEVAGRNTEAFF
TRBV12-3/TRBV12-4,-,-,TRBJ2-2,TGTGCCAGCAGGCGGCTTAACACCGGGGAGCTGTTTTTT,CASRRLNTGELFF
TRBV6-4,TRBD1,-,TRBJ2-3,TGTGCCAGCAGTCGGGACAGGGGGTCAGATACGCAGTATTTT,CASSRDRGSDTQYF
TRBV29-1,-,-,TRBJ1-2,TGCAGCGTTGACGGGACATATGGCTACACCTTC,CSVDGTYGYTF
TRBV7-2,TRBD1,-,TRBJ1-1,TGTGCCAGCAGCCAGGGACAGGGGGCCTCCGGTTCCGTGAACACTGAAGCTTTCTTT,CASSQGQGASGSVNTEAFF
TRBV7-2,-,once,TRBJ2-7,TGTGCCAGCAGCTTAGGGACAGAGCTGTACGAGCAGTACTTC,CASSLGTELYEQYF
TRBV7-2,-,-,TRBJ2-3,TGTGCCAGCAGCTCCGTCAAGGTAGCGAGTAGCACAGATACGCAGTATTTT,CASSSVKVASSTDTQYF